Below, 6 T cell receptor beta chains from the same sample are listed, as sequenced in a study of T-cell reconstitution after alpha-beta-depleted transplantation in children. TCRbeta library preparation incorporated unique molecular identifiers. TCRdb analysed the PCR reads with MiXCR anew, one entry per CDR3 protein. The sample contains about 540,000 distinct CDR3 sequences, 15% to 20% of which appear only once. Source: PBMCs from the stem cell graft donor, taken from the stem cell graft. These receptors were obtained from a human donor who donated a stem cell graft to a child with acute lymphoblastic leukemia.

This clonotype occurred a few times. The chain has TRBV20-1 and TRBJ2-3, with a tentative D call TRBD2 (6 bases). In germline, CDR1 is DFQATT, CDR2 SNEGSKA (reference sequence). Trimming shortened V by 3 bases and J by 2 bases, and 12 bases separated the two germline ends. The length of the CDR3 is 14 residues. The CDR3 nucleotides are TGCAGTGCTAGCCGTAGCGGTTTCACAGATACGCAGTATTTT. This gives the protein CSASRSGFTDTQYF.

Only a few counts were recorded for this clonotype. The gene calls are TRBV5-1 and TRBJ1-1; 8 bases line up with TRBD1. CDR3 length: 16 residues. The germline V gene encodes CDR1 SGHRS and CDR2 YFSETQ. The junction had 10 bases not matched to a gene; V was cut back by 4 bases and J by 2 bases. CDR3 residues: CASSRDRDRPNTEAFF. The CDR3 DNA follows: TGCGCCAGCAGCAGGGATCGGGACAGGCCTAACACTGAAGCTTTCTTT.

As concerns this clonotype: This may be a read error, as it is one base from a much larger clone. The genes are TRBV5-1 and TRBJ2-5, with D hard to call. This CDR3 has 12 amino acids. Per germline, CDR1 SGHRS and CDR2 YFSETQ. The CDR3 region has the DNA TGCGCCAGCCGCTTGGGTCGAGAGACCCAGTACTTC. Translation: CASRLGRETQYF. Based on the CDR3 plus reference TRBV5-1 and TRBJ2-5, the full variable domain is KAGVTQTPRYLIKTRGQQVTLSCSPISGHRSVSWYQQTPGQGLQFLFEYFSETQRNKGNFPGRFSGRQFSNSRSEMNVSTLELGDSALYLCASRLGRETQYFGPGTRLLVL.

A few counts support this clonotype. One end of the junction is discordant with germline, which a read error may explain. CDR3 sequence reads: CASSPHPLVF. The CDR3, as DNA: TGCGCCAGCAGCCCCCACCCCCTCGTCTTC. J is TRBJ2-1 and V is TRBV4-1; no definite D call. The CDR3 covers 10 residues. Germline CDR1 reads MGHRA; CDR2 reads YSYEKL.

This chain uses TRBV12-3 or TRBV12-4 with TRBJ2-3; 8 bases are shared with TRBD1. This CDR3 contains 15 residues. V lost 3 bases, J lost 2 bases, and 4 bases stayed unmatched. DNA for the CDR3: TGTGCCAGCAGTTTGCTGGGACAGGTCACAGATACGCAGTATTTT. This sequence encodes CASSLLGQVTDTQYF.

The CDR3 nucleotides are TGTGCCAGCAGCTCGGACGAGACCTACGAGCAGTACTTC. It yields the protein CASSSDETYEQYF. The chain employs TRBV13 and TRBJ2-7; D gene ambiguous. The CDR3 sequence is 13 residues long. CDR1 and CDR2 from the germline V gene are PRHDT and FYEKMQ (reference sequence). Trimming cost V 4 bases and J 2 bases, with 9 bases left between them.